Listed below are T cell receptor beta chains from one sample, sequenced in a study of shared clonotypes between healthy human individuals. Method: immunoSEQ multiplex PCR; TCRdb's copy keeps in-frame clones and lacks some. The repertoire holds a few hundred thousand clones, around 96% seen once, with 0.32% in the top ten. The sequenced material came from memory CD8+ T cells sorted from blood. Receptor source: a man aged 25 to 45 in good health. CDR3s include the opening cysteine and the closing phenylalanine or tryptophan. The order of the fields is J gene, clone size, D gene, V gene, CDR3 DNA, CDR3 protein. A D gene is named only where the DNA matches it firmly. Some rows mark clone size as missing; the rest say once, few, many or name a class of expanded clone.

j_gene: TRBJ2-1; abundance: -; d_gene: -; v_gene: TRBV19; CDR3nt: TGTGCCAGTAGCCCCCTAAGAAGGGAGCACAATGAGCAGTTCTTC; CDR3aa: CASSPLRREHNEQFF
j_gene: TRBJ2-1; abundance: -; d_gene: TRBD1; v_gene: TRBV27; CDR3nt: TGTGCCAGCAGTTTACTTTCGGGACAGGGGGCGAATGAGCAGTTCTTC; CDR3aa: CASSLLSGQGANEQFF
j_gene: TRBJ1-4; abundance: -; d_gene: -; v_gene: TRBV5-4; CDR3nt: TGTGCCAGCAGCTTGGGAAATGAAAAACTGTTTTTT; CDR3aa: CASSLGNEKLFF
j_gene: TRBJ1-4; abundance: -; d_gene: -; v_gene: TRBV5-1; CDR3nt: TGCGCCAGCAGCTTGTGGACAAACCGCGAAAAACTGTTTTTT; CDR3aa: CASSLWTNREKLFF
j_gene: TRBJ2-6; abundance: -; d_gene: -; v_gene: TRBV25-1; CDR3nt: TGTGCCAGCAGTGATTGGACGTACTCTGGGGCCAACGTCCTGACTTTC; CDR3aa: CASSDWTYSGANVLTF
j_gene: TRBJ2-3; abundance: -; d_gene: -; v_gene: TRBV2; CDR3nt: TGTGCCAGCAGGGAGGCCGGCCTTCCCACAGATACGCAGTATTTT; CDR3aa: CASREAGLPTDTQYF
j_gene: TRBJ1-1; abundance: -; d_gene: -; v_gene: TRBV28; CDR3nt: TGTGCCAGCAGTTTATCACTCCCCCCCGCAGGGGTTAACACTGAAGCTTTCTTT; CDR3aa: CASSLSLPPAGVNTEAFF
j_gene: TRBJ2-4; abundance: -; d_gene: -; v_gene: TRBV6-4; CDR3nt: TGTGCCAGCAGTGACGGGGACAACAAAAACATTCAGTACTTC; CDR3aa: CASSDGDNKNIQYF
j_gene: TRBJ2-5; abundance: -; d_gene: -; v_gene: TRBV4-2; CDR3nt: TGTGCCAGCAGCCAAGACGGGCGGGCGGGCGTCGAGACCCAGTACTTC; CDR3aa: CASSQDGRAGVETQYF
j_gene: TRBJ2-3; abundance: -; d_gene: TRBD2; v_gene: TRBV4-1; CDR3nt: TGCGCCAGCAGCCGAAAGACTAGCGGGAGCGCCACAGATACGCAGTATTTT; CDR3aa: CASSRKTSGSATDTQYF
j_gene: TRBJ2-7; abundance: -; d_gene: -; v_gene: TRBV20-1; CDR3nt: TGCAGTGCCAATGACAGGAACGAGCAGTACTTC; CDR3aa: CSANDRNEQYF
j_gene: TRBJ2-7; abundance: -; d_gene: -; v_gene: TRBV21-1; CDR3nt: TGTGCCAGCAGCAAACCTCCGGGACTAGCGGGAGGGCCTTTCCACGAGCAGTACTTC; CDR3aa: CASSKPPGLAGGPFHEQYF
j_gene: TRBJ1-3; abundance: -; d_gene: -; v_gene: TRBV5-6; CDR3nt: TGTGCCAGCAGCTTGGGACAGTTAAACACCATATATTTT; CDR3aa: CASSLGQLNTIYF
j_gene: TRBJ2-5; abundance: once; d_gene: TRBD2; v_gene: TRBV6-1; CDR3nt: TGTGCCAGCAGTGACCCGACTAGCGGGGTCCAAGAGACCCAGTACTTC; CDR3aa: CASSDPTSGVQETQYF
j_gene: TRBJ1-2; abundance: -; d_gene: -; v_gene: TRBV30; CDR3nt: TGTGCCTGGAGGGGTACCGCTAACTATGGCTACACCTTC; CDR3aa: CAWRGTANYGYTF
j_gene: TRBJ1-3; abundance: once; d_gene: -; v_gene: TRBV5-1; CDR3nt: TGCGCCAGCAGCTTGGGGGGCGCTGGAAACACCATATATTTT; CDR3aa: CASSLGGAGNTIYF
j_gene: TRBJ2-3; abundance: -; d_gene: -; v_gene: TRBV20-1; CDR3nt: TGCAGTGCGAACGGAGATACGCAGTATTTT; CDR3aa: CSANGDTQYF
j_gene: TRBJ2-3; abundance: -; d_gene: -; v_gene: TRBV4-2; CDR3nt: TGTGCCAGCAGCCAAGAGTATAGAGATACGCAGTATTTT; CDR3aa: CASSQEYRDTQYF
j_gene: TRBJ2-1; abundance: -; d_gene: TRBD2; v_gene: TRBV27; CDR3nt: TGTGCCAGCAGTTTAGCGGGAGTGTACAATGAGCAGTTCTTC; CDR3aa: CASSLAGVYNEQFF
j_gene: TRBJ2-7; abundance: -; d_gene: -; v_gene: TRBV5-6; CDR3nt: TGTGCCAGCAGCTTGGGCGGGGAAAGGCAGTACTTC; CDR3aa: CASSLGGERQYF
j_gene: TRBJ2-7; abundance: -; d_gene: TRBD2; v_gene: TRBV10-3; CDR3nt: TGTGCCACTACTAGCGGGGGATCCTACGAGCAGTACTTC; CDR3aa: CATTSGGSYEQYF
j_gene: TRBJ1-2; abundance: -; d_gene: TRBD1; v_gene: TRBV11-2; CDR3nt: TGTGCCAGCAGCTTAGCAGTGACAGGGAACTATGGCTACACCTTC; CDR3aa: CASSLAVTGNYGYTF
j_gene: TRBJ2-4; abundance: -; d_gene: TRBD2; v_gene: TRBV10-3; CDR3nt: TGTGCCATCAGTGGACTAGCGGGAGACATTCAGTACTTC; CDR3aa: CAISGLAGDIQYF
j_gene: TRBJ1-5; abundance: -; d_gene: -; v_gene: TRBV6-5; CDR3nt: TGTGCCAGCAGTTTCGGTACTCTGCCCCAGCATTTT; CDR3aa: CASSFGTLPQHF
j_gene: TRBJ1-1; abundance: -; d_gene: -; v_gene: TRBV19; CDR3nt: TGTGCCAGTAGTAAGCGGGACGGGGACACTGAAGCTTTCTTT; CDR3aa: CASSKRDGDTEAFF
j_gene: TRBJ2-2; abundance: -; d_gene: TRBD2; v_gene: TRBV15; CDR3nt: TGTGCCACCAGCAGCGGTACTAGCGGGAGGAGCACCGGGGAGCTGTTTTTT; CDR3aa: CATSSGTSGRSTGELFF
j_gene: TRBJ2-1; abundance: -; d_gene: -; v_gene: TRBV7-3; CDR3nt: TGTGCCAGCAGCTTGGTGGCCCGGGGGGCTTACAATGAGCAGTTCTTC; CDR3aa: CASSLVARGAYNEQFF
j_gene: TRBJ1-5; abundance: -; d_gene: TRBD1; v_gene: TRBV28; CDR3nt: TGTGCCAGCAGTTTCTCCGGGACAGCCAATCAGCCCCAGCATTTT; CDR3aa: CASSFSGTANQPQHF
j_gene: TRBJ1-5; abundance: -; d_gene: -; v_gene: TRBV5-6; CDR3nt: TGTGCCAGCCCTGACAGCAATCAGCCCCAGCATTTT; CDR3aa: CASPDSNQPQHF
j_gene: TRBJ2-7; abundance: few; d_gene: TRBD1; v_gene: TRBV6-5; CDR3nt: TGTGCCAGCAGTTACTCGACAGGGGGCTACGAGCAGTACTTC; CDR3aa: CASSYSTGGYEQYF
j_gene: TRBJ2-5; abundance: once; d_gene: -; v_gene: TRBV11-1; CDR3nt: TGTGCCAGCAGCTTAGTTTCAGGGTTGGCCCAGTACTTC; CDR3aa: CASSLVSGLAQYF
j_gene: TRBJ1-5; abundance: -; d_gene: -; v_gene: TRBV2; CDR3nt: TGTGCCAGCAGTGAGAGACAGCCGCGTCAGCCCCAGCATTTT; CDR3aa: CASSERQPRQPQHF
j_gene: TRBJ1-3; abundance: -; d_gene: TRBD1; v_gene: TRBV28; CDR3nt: TGTGCCAGCAGTTGGGTAACAGGGGAGGGAGGAAACACCATATATTTT; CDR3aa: CASSWVTGEGGNTIYF
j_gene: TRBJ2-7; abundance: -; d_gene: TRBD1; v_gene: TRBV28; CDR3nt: TGTGCCTGCTGGGACAGGGTACACGAGCAGTACTTC; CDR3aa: CACWDRVHEQYF
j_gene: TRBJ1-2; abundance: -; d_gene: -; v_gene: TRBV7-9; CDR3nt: TGTGCCAGCAGCTTAGGGTTTTTAACGGGGCGGTCTAACTATGGCTACACCTTC; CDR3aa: CASSLGFLTGRSNYGYTF
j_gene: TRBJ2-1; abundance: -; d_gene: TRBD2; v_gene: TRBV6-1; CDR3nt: TGTGCCAGCAGTGAAATCGCTAGCGGGAGTGAGCAGTTCTTC; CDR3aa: CASSEIASGSEQFF
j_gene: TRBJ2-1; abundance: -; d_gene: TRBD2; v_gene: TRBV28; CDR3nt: TGTGCCAGCAGTTCTGGCGGGAGGAGAGTTGAGCAGTTCTTC; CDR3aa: CASSSGGRRVEQFF
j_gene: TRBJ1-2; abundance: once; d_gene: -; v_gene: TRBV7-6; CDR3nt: TGTGCCAGCAGCTTAGGCGTGGGTGGCTACACCTTC; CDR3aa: CASSLGVGGYTF
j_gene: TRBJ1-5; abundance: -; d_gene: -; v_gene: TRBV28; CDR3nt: TGTGCCAGCAAGGTGATAAGCCCGGGCCTTAATCAGCCCCAGCATTTT; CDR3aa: CASKVISPGLNQPQHF